The sequence of this T cell receptor (beta chain) was determined in a study of blood T cells in healthy people across ages. This clonotype was counted only a few times. The authors ran a second PCR of 7 to 11 cycles using a sample-barcoded 5' primer and a J-beta primer mix. In TCRdb, the 5' RACE reads were re-called with MiXCR into one record per CDR3 protein. Of around 1.1 million distinct CDR3 sequences listed, about two fifths are singletons. Sequencing was done on a sample of blood. The receptor's source is a man younger than 35 in good health.

The CDR3 is CASSSQGWDSPLHF. The CDR3 DNA sequence: TGTGCCAGCAGTTCCCAGGGTTGGGATTCACCCCTCCACTTT. The chain carries TRBV12-3 or TRBV12-4 and TRBJ1-6, with D possibly being TRBD1 (5 bases). The CDR3 totals 14 residues. Between the trimmed V and J ends, which lost 4 bases and 8 bases, there was a span of 12 bases.